Listed below are T cell receptor beta chains from one sample, sequenced in a study of blood T cell repertoires in COVID-19. TCRdb keeps only in-frame clones here, not all; method: immunoSEQ multiplex PCR. This sample has around 150,000 clones, with 82% found just once. Sequences were obtained from PBMCs or T cells enriched from blood (not recorded which). The source is a middle-aged man who had recovered from COVID-19. Each CDR3 is given with its conserved first and last residue. The order of the fields is V gene, clone size, J gene, D gene, CDR3 DNA, CDR3 protein. D genes are given only for firm matches. The size entry is marked missing in some rows and otherwise reads once, few, many or a size class.

v_call: TRBV27
clone_size: NA
j_call: TRBJ2-7
d_call: TRBD2
cdr3_nt: TGTGCCAGCAGTTCCCGGACTAGCGGGAGGCTGTACGAGCAGTACTTC
cdr3_aa: CASSSRTSGRLYEQYF

v_call: TRBV18
clone_size: NA
j_call: TRBJ2-5
d_call: TRBD1
cdr3_nt: TGTGCCAGCTCGCCCAGTAGGGGGCGGGAGACCCAGTACTTC
cdr3_aa: CASSPSRGRETQYF

v_call: TRBV5-4
clone_size: NA
j_call: TRBJ2-5
d_call: NA
cdr3_nt: TGTGCCAGCAGCTTGGCAGGGGCGGAGACCCAGTACTTC
cdr3_aa: CASSLAGAETQYF

v_call: TRBV3-1/TRBV3-2
clone_size: NA
j_call: TRBJ2-2
d_call: NA
cdr3_nt: TGTGCCAGCAGCCTTAGCGTGAGGGAGCTGTTTTTT
cdr3_aa: CASSLSVRELFF

v_call: TRBV7-9
clone_size: NA
j_call: TRBJ2-5
d_call: TRBD1
cdr3_nt: TGTGCCAGCAGCTTAGGGGACAGTCGCCAAGAGACCCAGTACTTC
cdr3_aa: CASSLGDSRQETQYF

v_call: TRBV7-9
clone_size: few
j_call: TRBJ2-1
d_call: TRBD2
cdr3_nt: TGTGCCAGCAGCTTACCCGAGTCTAGCGGGAGGCCACCTGGTGAGCAGTTCTTC
cdr3_aa: CASSLPESSGRPPGEQFF

v_call: TRBV9
clone_size: NA
j_call: TRBJ2-5
d_call: TRBD1
cdr3_nt: TGTGCCAGCAGTAGCAACAGGGGCCGAGAGACCCAGTACTTC
cdr3_aa: CASSSNRGRETQYF

v_call: TRBV7-2
clone_size: NA
j_call: TRBJ1-1
d_call: NA
cdr3_nt: TGTGCCAGCAGCTTAGCTGGCAGACTCCTGAACACTGAAGCTTTCTTT
cdr3_aa: CASSLAGRLLNTEAFF

v_call: TRBV6-5
clone_size: few
j_call: TRBJ1-6
d_call: NA
cdr3_nt: TGTGCCAGCAGGACCCCCGGGTTGAATAATTCACCCCTCCACTTT
cdr3_aa: CASRTPGLNNSPLHF

v_call: TRBV7-9
clone_size: NA
j_call: TRBJ1-1
d_call: NA
cdr3_nt: TGTGCCAGCATGCGAGAAATGAACACTGAAGCTTTCTTT
cdr3_aa: CASMREMNTEAFF

v_call: TRBV6-5
clone_size: NA
j_call: TRBJ2-6
d_call: NA
cdr3_nt: TGTGCCAGCAGGTGGGGGGAGGCTGGGGCCAACGTCCTGACTTTC
cdr3_aa: CASRWGEAGANVLTF

v_call: TRBV2
clone_size: NA
j_call: TRBJ1-5
d_call: TRBD1
cdr3_nt: TGTGCCAGCTCATTGGGACAGGGACTGCAGCCCCAGCATTTT
cdr3_aa: CASSLGQGLQPQHF

v_call: TRBV7-3
clone_size: NA
j_call: TRBJ1-1
d_call: TRBD1
cdr3_nt: TGTGCCAGCAGCCCCCAGGGGGTTGGCACTGAAGCTTTCTTT
cdr3_aa: CASSPQGVGTEAFF

v_call: TRBV11-2
clone_size: NA
j_call: TRBJ1-1
d_call: NA
cdr3_nt: TGTGCCAGCAGCCTCCGGACTGAAGCTTTCTTT
cdr3_aa: CASSLRTEAFF

v_call: TRBV5-1
clone_size: few
j_call: TRBJ1-2
d_call: NA
cdr3_nt: TGCGCCAGCAGCCAAGACAGAGCCCTACTCGGCTACACCTTC
cdr3_aa: CASSQDRALLGYTF

v_call: TRBV7-8
clone_size: NA
j_call: TRBJ2-7
d_call: TRBD2
cdr3_nt: TGTGCCAGCAGCTTAGCGGGGGGGGACGAGCAGTACTTC
cdr3_aa: CASSLAGGDEQYF

v_call: TRBV7-6
clone_size: few
j_call: TRBJ2-2
d_call: NA
cdr3_nt: TGTGCCAGCAGCTTAGCGGAGGGATCCGGGGAGCTGTTTTTT
cdr3_aa: CASSLAEGSGELFF

v_call: TRBV6-4
clone_size: NA
j_call: TRBJ1-2
d_call: TRBD1
cdr3_nt: TGTGCCAGCAGTGAGTCCCTACAGGGGCCCTTTGAGGGCTACACCTTC
cdr3_aa: CASSESLQGPFEGYTF

v_call: TRBV19
clone_size: NA
j_call: TRBJ2-5
d_call: TRBD1
cdr3_nt: TGTGCCAGTAGTATTGCAGGGGGCGTTGAGACCCAGTACTTC
cdr3_aa: CASSIAGGVETQYF

v_call: TRBV7-3
clone_size: NA
j_call: TRBJ2-1
d_call: TRBD1
cdr3_nt: TGTGCCAGCAGCTTTACAGGGGAATCCTACAATGAGCAGTTCTTC
cdr3_aa: CASSFTGESYNEQFF

v_call: TRBV5-4
clone_size: NA
j_call: TRBJ2-1
d_call: TRBD2
cdr3_nt: TGTGCCACCAGTCGCCGGACTAGCATAAATGAGCAGTTCTTC
cdr3_aa: CATSRRTSINEQFF

v_call: TRBV5-1
clone_size: NA
j_call: TRBJ1-1
d_call: TRBD1
cdr3_nt: TGCGCCAGCAGCCTGCAGGGGGCGCGCACTGAAGCTTTCTTT
cdr3_aa: CASSLQGARTEAFF